This T cell receptor (beta chain) comes out of a study of cytomegalovirus exposure and HLA in healthy donors (dated by TCRdb to about 2017). At the level of the whole study: According to a later analysis, the roughly 120 validation repertoires were produced on the same platform as the approximately 610 repertoires of the first cohort. The study was designed to test whether signatures of past pathogen exposure could be identified by cataloging public T cell receptors. In addition to the first cohort of around 670 subjects, a separate validation cohort of approximately 110 different subjects was used. High-throughput TCR immunosequencing, statistical association of individual TCRs with disease status, and machine learning were combined to predict cytomegalovirus infection status.

Libraries were made using the immunoSEQ multiplex PCR assay. The authors' pipeline ran thus. To diagnose cytomegalovirus status from the catalog of TCR beta chain sequences, a statistical classification framework was built. In TCRdb, the immuneACCESS table is reduced to in-frame sequences with V and J assigned. These tables do not hold every clone; where another copy was compared, an unresolved V gene accounts for under half, and the others remain unexplained. The V and J calls and the clone size are those of that table, but D and trimming were determined from the DNA. Within this sample are 200,000 to 250,000 clones, with roughly 84% of them counted one time only. Around an eighth of the sample lies in the top ten. From the cysteine up to the phenylalanine, the CDR3 has a length of 14 residues. Only the CDR3 part of the read is kept: 42 bases, read in frame from the first base. Looking up the germline V gene yields CDR1 MNHEY and CDR2 SVGAGI. The germline V end is reduced by 2 bases and the J end by 6 bases; junction bases left unmatched: 4.

Donors formed part of the validation cohort, which comprised 120 subjects and was distinct from the first cohort of some 700 subjects. Details on this clone: Its antigen is unknown. Per-base qualities were not stored, and no clone one base away is much larger.

Broad study findings and their caveats: The study gave a list of about 160 TCR beta chains associated with cytomegalovirus. The classifier was reported to diagnose cytomegalovirus status with high specificity and sensitivity in both the original cohort and the validation cohort. In a later analysis, TCRs clustered in the first cohort were found to also tend to co-occur in the 120 or so validation repertoires, with 90% to 95% of cluster scores above 0. A later analysis had no HLA typing for the validation cohort, so co-occurrence there was scored across all 120 repertoires. In vitro tests confirmed that a few of the cytomegalovirus-associated TCR beta chains recognize cytomegalovirus antigens. The authors suggested that the approach could potentially be extended to other disease states and immunological phenotypes. Most TCR sequences were observed very rarely across donors, whereas some public TCRs were present in many individuals.

Material: PBMCs. The receptor comes from a woman between 25 and 40 years old in good health and CMV-seropositive. The chain joins TRBV6-5 to TRBJ1-2, with 9 junctional bases fitting TRBD1. The CDR3 reads CASSYEGTGNGYTF. The DNA sequence is as follows: TGTGCCAGCAGTTACGAAGGGACAGGGAATGGCTACACCTTC.